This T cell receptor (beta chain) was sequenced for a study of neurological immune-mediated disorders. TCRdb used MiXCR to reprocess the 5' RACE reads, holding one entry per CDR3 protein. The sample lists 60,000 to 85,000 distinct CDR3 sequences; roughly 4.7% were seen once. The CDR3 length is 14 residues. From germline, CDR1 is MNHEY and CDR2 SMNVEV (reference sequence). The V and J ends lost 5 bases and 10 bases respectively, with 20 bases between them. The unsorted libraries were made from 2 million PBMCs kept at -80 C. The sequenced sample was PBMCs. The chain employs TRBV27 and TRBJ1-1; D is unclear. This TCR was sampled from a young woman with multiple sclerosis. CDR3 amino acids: CASSPITESGLAFF. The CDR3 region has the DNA TGTGCCAGCAGTCCGATAACAGAGTCCGGACTAGCTTTCTTT.